The present entry profiles one T cell receptor beta chain with its context. Its antigen is currently unknown. This sample was taken from a study of Ad26.COV2.S vaccination and SARS-CoV-2 variants. General study findings and limits: Total T cell responses were possibly underestimated by TCR breadth and depth analyses.

Treatment denoted: 15 to 20 received Ad26.COV2.S at low or high dose, single or two shots; 5 received placebo; per-sample allocation not given. At day 63 after the first vaccine or placebo injection, samples were drawn. Profiling relied on immunoSEQ multiplex PCR, and the TCRdb table lists in-frame clones only, not all of them. This table holds approximately 340,000 clones, approximately 85% found once. V lost 2 bases, J lost 6 bases, and 11 bases lay in between. Germline V gene sequence: CDR1 SGHTA, CDR2 FQGNSA. This CDR3 has 13 amino acids. The chain links TRBV7-2 to TRBJ2-7, with no clear D. The material was peripheral blood, obtained in a trial of Ad26.COV2.S vaccine versus placebo. The source of this sequence is a person between 18 and 60 years old who received the Ad26.COV2.S COVID-19 vaccine or a placebo. The CDR3 spells CASSLRGLLEQYF. DNA for the CDR3: TGTGCCAGCAGCTTACGTGGGCTACTCGAGCAGTACTTC.